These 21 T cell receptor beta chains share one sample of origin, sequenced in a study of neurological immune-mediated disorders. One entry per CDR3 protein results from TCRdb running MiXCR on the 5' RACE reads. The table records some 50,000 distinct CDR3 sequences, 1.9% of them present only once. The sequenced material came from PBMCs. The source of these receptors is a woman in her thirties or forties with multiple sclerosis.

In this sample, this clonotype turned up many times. Written as DNA, the CDR3 is TGCAGCGTTGGACAGGGGTTTAACTACAATGAGCAGTTCTTC. This translates into CSVGQGFNYNEQFF. V gene TRBV29-1 combines with J gene TRBJ2-1, with TRBD1 matching over 8 bases. J lost 3 bases, V lost 4 bases, and 5 bases had no gene match. Per germline, CDR1 SQVTM and CDR2 ANQGSEA. The CDR3 has 14 amino acids.

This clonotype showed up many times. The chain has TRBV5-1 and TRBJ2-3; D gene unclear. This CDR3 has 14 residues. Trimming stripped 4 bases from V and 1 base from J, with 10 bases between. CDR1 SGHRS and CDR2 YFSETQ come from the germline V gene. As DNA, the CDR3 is TGCGCCAGCAGCGACGAGAGTGGCACAGATACGCAGTATTTT. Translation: CASSDESGTDTQYF.

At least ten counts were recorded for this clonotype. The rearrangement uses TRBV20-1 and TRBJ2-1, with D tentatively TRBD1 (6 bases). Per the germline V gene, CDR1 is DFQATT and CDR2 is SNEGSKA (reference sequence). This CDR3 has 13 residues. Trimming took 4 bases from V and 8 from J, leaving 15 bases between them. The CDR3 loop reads CSAKDQGIYEQFF. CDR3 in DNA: TGCAGTGCTAAGGATCAGGGGATCTATGAGCAGTTCTTC.

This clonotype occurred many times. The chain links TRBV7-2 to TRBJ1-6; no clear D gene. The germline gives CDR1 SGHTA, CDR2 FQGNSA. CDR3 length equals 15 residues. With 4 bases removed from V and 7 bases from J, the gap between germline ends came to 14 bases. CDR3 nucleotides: TGTGCCAGCAGCTCCCGAGGTGGTGCGAATTCACCCCTCCACTTT. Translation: CASSSRGGANSPLHF.

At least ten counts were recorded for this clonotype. The CDR3 loop reads CASRLSGANVLTF. Written as DNA, the CDR3 is TGCGCCAGCAGACTTTCCGGGGCCAACGTCCTGACTTTC. V usage is TRBV5-1 and J usage is TRBJ2-6; D is uncertain. Trimming took off 5 bases at V and 4 bases at J, with 7 bases between the two ends. CDR1 is SGHRS and CDR2 is YFSETQ in the germline V gene. There are 13 residues in the CDR3.

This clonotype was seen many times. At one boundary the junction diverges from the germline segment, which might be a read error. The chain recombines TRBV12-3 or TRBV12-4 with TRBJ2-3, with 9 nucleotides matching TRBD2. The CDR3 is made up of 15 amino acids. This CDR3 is CASSLTSGITHTQYF. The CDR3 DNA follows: TGTGCCAGCAGCTTGACTAGCGGTATCACACATACGCAGTATTTT.

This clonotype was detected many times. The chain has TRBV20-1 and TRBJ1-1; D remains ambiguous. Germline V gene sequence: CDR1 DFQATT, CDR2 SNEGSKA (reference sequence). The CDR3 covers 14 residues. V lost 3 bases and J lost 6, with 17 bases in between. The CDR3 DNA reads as TGCAGTGCTAGGACACGGGGTCTAAGCCCTGAAGCTTTCTTT. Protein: CSARTRGLSPEAFF.

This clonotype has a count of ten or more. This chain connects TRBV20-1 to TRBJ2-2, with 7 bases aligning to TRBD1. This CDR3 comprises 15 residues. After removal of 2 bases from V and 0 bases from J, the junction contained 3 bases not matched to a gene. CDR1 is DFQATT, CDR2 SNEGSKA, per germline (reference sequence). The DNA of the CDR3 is TGCAGTGCTAGACGAGGGACAGCGAACACCGGGGAGCTGTTTTTT. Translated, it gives CSARRGTANTGELFF.

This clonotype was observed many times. The CDR3 here is CASSLTSFSSSYNEQFF. The CDR3 DNA is TGCGCCAGCAGCCTCACTAGCTTCTCGAGCTCCTACAATGAGCAGTTCTTC. The V call is TRBV5-1, the J call TRBJ2-1; the D gene is possibly TRBD2 (6 bases). Between the trimmed V and J ends, which lost 4 bases and 0 bases, there was a span of 17 bases. The germline V gene encodes CDR1 SGHRS and CDR2 YFSETQ. This CDR3 is built from 17 residues.

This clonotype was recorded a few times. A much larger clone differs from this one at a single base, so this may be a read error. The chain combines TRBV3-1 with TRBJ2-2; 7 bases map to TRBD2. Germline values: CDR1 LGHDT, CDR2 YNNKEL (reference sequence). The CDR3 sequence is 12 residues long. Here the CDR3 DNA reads TGTGTCAGCGGGGACGCCTCCGGGGAGCTGTTTTTT. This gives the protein CVSGDASGELFF.

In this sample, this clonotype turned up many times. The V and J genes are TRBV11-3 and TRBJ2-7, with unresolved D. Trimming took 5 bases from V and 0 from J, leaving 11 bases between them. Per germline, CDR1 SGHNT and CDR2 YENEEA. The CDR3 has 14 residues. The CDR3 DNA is TGTGCCAGCAGCCCCTTTGGGGACTCCTACGAGCAGTACTTC. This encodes CASSPFGDSYEQYF.

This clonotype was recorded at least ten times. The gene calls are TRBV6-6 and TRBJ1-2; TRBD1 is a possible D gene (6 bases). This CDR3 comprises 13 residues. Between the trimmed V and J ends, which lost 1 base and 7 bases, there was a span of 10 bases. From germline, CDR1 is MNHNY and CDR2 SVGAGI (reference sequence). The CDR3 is CASSYYRVAGYTF. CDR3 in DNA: TGTGCCAGCAGTTACTACAGGGTGGCTGGCTACACCTTC.

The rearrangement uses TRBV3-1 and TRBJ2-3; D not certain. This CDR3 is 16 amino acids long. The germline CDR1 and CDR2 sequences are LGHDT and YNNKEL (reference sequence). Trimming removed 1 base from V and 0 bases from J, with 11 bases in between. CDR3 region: CASSQVPLLSTDTQYF. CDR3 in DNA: TGTGCCAGCAGCCAAGTACCACTTTTAAGCACAGATACGCAGTATTTT.

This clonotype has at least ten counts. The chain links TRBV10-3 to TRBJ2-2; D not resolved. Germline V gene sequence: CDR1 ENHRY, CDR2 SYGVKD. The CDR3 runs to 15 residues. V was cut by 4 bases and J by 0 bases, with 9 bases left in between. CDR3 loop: CAISVVSPNTGELFF. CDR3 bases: TGTGCCATCAGTGTGGTCAGCCCGAACACCGGGGAGCTGTTTTTT.

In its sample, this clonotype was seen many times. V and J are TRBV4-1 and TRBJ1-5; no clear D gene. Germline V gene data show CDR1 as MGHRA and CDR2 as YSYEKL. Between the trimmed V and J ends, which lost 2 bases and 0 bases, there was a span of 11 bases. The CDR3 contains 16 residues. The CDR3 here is CASSQSQTYSNQPQHF. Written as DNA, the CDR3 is TGCGCCAGCAGCCAATCGCAGACATATAGCAATCAGCCCCAGCATTTT.

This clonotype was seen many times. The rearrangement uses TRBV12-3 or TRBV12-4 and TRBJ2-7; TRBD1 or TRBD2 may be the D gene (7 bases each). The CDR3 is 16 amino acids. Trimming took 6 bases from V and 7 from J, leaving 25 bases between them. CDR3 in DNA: TGTGCCAGCAGCTCCCGGGGGAGGGGGCCCCTAGGGGAGCAGTACTTC. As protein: CASSSRGRGPLGEQYF.

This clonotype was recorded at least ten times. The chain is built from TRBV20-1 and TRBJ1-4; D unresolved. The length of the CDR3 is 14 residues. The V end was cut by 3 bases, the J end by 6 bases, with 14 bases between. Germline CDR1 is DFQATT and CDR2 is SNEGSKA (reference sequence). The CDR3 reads CSARIGLSHEKLFF. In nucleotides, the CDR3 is TGCAGTGCTAGGATCGGACTTTCTCATGAAAAACTGTTTTTT.

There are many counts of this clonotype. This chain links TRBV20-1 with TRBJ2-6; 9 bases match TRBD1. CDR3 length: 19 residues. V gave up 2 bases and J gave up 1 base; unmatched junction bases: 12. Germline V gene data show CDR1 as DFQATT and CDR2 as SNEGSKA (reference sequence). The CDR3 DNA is TGCAGTGCTAGACAATTCCAGGGACAGGGAACTTCTGGGGCCAACGTCCTGACTTTC. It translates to CSARQFQGQGTSGANVLTF.

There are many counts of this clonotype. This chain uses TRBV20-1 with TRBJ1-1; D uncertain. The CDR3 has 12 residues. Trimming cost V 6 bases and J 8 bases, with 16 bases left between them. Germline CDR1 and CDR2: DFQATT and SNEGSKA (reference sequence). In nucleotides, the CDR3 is TGCAGTGCCCCGGAACGATTGAGCGAAGCTTTCTTT. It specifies CSAPERLSEAFF.

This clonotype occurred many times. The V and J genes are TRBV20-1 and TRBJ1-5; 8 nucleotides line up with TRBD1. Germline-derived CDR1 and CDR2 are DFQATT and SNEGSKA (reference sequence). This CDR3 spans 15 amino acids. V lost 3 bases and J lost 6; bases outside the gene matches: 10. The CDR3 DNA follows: TGCAGTGCTAGGGAGGGGCAGGGGGCGTCTCAGCCCCAGCATTTT. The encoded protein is CSAREGQGASQPQHF.

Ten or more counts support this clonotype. The CDR3 spells CAWKRGRGTEAFF. As DNA, the CDR3 is TGTGCCTGGAAAAGGGGCCGGGGCACTGAAGCTTTCTTT. The rearrangement joins TRBV30 to TRBJ1-1; weak D call: TRBD1 (5 bases). Trimming took off 4 bases at V and 4 bases at J, with 13 bases between the two ends. The CDR3 has 13 residues. The germline V gene encodes CDR1 GTSNPN and CDR2 SVGIG (reference sequence). Full variable domain (remainder filled in from reference TRBV30 and TRBJ1-1): SQTIHQWPATLVQPVGSPLSLECTVEGTSNPNLYWYRQAAGRGLQLLFYSVGIGQISSEVPQNLSASRPQDRQFILSSKKLLLSDSGFYLCAWKRGRGTEAFFGQGTRLTVV.